This TCR beta chain was profiled in a study of regulatory T cells in long-lasting Graves disease. The authors built TCR beta libraries using iRepertoire HTBI primers and Arm-PCR of CDR3 regions. One entry per CDR3 protein results from TCRdb running MiXCR on the multiplex PCR reads. The sample records hundreds of thousands of distinct CDR3 sequences, about a fifth being singletons. The CDR3 loop spans 14 amino acids. Trimming removed 2 bases at V and 0 bases at J, with 8 bases between. The germline V gene encodes CDR1 SGHDN and CDR2 FVKESK. Time point in this sample: persistent/refractory GD, antithyroid drugs over 5 years with positive TRAb. The authors made the TCR library using RNA they extracted from PBMCs. American Thyroid Association guidelines served as the basis for diagnosing Graves' disease. This clonotype showed up just a few times. Its antigen remains unknown. Study conclusions and caveats: Under persistent disease, TRBV28, TRBJ1-2 and TRBJ2-5 were used preferentially. TCR diversity was lower in persistent Graves' patients (versus newly diagnosed ones). A greater number of public clonotypes (approximately 2,500) was shared by persistent patients than by new patients (just over 950).

This chain uses TRBV14 with TRBJ2-7; D is unclear. The sample was peripheral blood mononuclear cells (PBMCs), taken when the disease was refractory, from a patient treated with antithyroid drugs. The sequence was collected from a female donor with Graves disease. In nucleotides, the CDR3 is TGTGCCAGCAGCCAAACGACTTTCTCCTACGAGCAGTACTTC. Protein product: CASSQTTFSYEQYF.